The 14 T cell receptor beta chains below were found in one sample sequenced in a study of patients and donors after allogeneic stem cell transplantation. Each CDR3 protein is one row after TCRdb ran MiXCR on the RT-PCR reads. The sample comprises 150,000 to 250,000 distinct CDR3 sequences, around two fifths of which are singletons, and around 35% rests with the top ten. The sequencing sample was made of blood, either unsorted or a sorted T cell fraction (not recorded which). The receptors here all came from a human donor who was either an allogeneic HSCT recipient or a stem cell or donor lymphocyte infusion donor (not recorded which). It is not recorded whose cells these are; they may come from a transplant donor.

This clonotype was recorded a few times. CDR3 DNA sequence: TGTGCCAGCAGCCTCCCGGCGGAGAAGCAAGCTTTCTTT. It yields the protein CASSLPAEKQAFF. The J gene is TRBJ1-1, the V gene TRBV5-6; the D is unclear. CDR3 length: 13 amino acids. V was trimmed by 4 bases and J by 9 bases, leaving 16 bases between them. Germline V lookup: CDR1 SGHDT, CDR2 YYEEEE.

This clonotype was seen only once. The CDR3 DNA reads as TGTGCCAGCAGCCTCCTAGCGGGAGACTCCTACGAGCAGTACTTC. Its translation is CASSLLAGDSYEQYF. V is TRBV28 and J is TRBJ2-7, with 10 bases fitting TRBD2. The CDR3 length is 15 residues. The V gene's germline CDR1 is MDHEN and CDR2 SYDVKM. V lost 6 bases to trimming and J lost 0 bases; unmatched junction nucleotides: 5.

The sample holds a few counts of this clonotype. The V and J genes are TRBV14 and TRBJ1-1; D ambiguous. CDR3 size: 14 residues. In germline, CDR1 is SGHDN, CDR2 FVKESK. Between the trimmed V and J ends, which lost 4 bases and 1 base, there was a span of 10 bases. CDR3 nucleotides: TGTGCCAGCAGCCTTCTCTCGAGGAACACTGAAGCTTTCTTT. It translates to CASSLLSRNTEAFF.

The V and J genes are TRBV14 and TRBJ2-5; D not certain. The germline CDR1 and CDR2 sequences are SGHDN and FVKESK. The CDR3 covers 14 residues. The germline V and J ends were trimmed by 0 bases and 5 bases, with 10 bases remaining between them. CDR3: CASSQDMAPETQYF. DNA for the CDR3: TGTGCCAGCAGCCAAGATATGGCCCCGGAGACCCAGTACTTC.

This chain links TRBV6-2 or TRBV6-3 with TRBJ1-5, with unresolved D. Germline CDR1 is MNHEY and CDR2 is SVGEGT. This CDR3 comprises 13 residues. V dropped 8 bases and J dropped 3 bases, with 11 bases sitting between them. The CDR3 nucleotides read TGTGCCAGCGGCGAGGGCTTCAATCAGCCCCAGCATTTT. It translates to CASGEGFNQPQHF.

The gene calls are TRBV7-9 and TRBJ2-1, with D perhaps TRBD2 (6 bases). This CDR3 region has 17 residues. Germline-derived CDR1 and CDR2 are SEHNR and FQNEAQ (reference sequence). V was cut by 6 bases and J by 7 bases, with 25 bases left in between. The DNA of the CDR3 is TGTGCCAGCAGTCCACCTGCCGGGACTGAGCACCTGAATGAGCAGTTCTTC. Translation gives CASSPPAGTEHLNEQFF.

The chain uses TRBV9 and TRBJ2-1; TRBD2 aligns across 12 bases. The CDR3 covers 17 residues. Germline V lookup: CDR1 SGDLS, CDR2 YYNGEE. V shed 4 bases, J shed 0 bases, and the junction held 5 bases outside the gene matches. Written as DNA, the CDR3 is TGTGCCAGCAGCCTCCGGACTAGCGGGGCCTCCTACAATGAGCAGTTCTTC. Protein: CASSLRTSGASYNEQFF.

The genes are TRBV6-6 and TRBJ1-5; 8 nucleotides match TRBD1. The germline CDR1 and CDR2 sequences are MNHNY and SVGAGI (reference sequence). V was clipped by 0 bases and J by 3 bases; unmatched bases: 10. This CDR3 has 18 residues. The CDR3 nucleotides read TGTGCCAGCAGTTACTCGAGAGTTTGGACAGGGCACAATCAGCCCCAGCATTTT. Translating it yields CASSYSRVWTGHNQPQHF.

The chain links TRBV4-3 to TRBJ1-1; D unresolved. This CDR3 spans 14 amino acids. Trimming stripped 4 bases from V and 0 bases from J, with 9 bases between. Germline V gene lookup returns CDR1 LGHNA and CDR2 YSLEER. CDR3 residues: CASSPQSMNTEAFF. The DNA of the CDR3 is TGCGCCAGCAGCCCCCAGTCGATGAACACTGAAGCTTTCTTT.

The V call is TRBV4-3, the J call TRBJ2-1; D possibly corresponds to TRBD2 (5 bases). The CDR3 runs 17 residues. Deletions cut 0 bases from V and 7 bases from J, with 19 bases between. Germline CDR1 LGHNA, CDR2 YSLEER. The chain's CDR3 is CASSQDLLRETINEQFF. The CDR3 DNA follows: TGCGCCAGCAGCCAAGATCTCCTGAGGGAGACGATAAATGAGCAGTTCTTC.

J is TRBJ1-3 and V is TRBV4-3; D perhaps matches TRBD1 (5 bases). The CDR3 spans 16 residues. The germline V gene has CDR1 LGHNA and CDR2 YSLEER. The V gene lost 2 bases and the J gene lost 1 base, with 12 bases spanning the gap. CDR3 protein: CASSQYGGGSGNTIYF. The DNA for the CDR3 is TGCGCCAGCAGCCAATACGGGGGGGGATCTGGAAACACCATATATTTT.

The chain employs TRBV28 and TRBJ1-1; D might be TRBD1 (5 bases). The CDR3 is 13 residues long. From germline, CDR1 is MDHEN and CDR2 SYDVKM. The ends were cut back, 4 bases at V and 7 bases at J, with 13 bases in the middle. CDR3 residues: CASSWDQGGEAFF. Written as DNA, the CDR3 is TGTGCCAGCAGTTGGGATCAGGGAGGTGAAGCTTTCTTT.

The chain uses TRBV4-3 and TRBJ2-7; D is ambiguous. CDR3 size: 15 residues. Germline V gene data show CDR1 as LGHNA and CDR2 as YSLEER. Trimming shortened V by 4 bases and J by 4 bases, and 17 bases separated the two germline ends. CDR3 protein: CASSPEQHFVYEQYF. CDR3 DNA sequence: TGCGCCAGCAGCCCAGAGCAGCATTTTGTATACGAGCAGTACTTC.

This clonotype was seen a few times. The J gene is TRBJ2-1, the V gene TRBV5-1; tentative D call: TRBD2 (6 bases). The V gene's germline CDR1 is SGHRS and CDR2 YFSETQ. The CDR3 loop spans 16 amino acids. Trimming removed 2 bases from V and 12 bases from J, with 24 bases in between. The CDR3 DNA reads as TGCGCCAGCAGCTTAAGGGACTTGTCCAGGGTTACAAGGCAGTTCTTC. Its translation is CASSLRDLSRVTRQFF.